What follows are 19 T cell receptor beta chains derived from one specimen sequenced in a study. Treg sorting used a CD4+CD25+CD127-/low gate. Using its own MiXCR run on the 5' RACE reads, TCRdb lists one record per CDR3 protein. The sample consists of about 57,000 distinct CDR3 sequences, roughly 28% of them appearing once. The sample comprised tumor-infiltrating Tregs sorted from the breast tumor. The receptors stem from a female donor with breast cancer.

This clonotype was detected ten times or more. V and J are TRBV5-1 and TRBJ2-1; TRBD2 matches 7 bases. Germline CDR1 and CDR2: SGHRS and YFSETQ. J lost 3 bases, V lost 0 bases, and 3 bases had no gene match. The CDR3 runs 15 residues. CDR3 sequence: CASSLEGTNYNEQFF. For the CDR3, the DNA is TGCGCCAGCAGCTTGGAGGGGACTAACTACAATGAGCAGTTCTTC.

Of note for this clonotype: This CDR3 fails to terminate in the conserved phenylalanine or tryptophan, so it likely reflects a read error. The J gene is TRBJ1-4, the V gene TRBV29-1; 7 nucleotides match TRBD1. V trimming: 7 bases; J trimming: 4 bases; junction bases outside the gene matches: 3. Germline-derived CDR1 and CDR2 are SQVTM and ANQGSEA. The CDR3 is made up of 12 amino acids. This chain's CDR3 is CSGGQFNEKLFS. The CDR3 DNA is TGCAGCGGGGGACAGTTTAATGAAAAACTGTTTTCT.

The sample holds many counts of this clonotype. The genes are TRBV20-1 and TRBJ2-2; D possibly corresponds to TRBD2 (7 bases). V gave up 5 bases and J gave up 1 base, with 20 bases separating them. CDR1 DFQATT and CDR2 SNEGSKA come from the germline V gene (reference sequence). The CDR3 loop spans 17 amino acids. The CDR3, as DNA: TGCAGTGCTCCAGGATTAACGGGGGGCGGGAACACCGGGGAGCTGTTTTTT. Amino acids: CSAPGLTGGGNTGELFF.

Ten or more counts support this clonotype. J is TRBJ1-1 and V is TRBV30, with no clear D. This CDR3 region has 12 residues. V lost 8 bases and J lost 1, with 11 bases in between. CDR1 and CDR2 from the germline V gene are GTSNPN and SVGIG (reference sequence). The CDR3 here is CAGLTANTEAFF. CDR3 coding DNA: TGTGCCGGTCTGACGGCGAACACTGAAGCTTTCTTT.

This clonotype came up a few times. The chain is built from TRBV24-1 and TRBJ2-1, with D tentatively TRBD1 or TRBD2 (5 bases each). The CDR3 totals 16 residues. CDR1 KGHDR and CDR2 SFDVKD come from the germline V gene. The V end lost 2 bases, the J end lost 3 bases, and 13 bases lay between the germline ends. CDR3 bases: TGTGCCACCAGTGATTCGGACCGGGGCAGCTACAATGAGCAGTTCTTC. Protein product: CATSDSDRGSYNEQFF.

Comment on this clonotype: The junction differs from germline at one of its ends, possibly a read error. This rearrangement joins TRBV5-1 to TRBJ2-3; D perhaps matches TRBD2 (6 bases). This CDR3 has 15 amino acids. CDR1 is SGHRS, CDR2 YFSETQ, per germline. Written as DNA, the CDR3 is TGCGCCGGCAGCTCCACGGGAGAATTCACAGATACGCAGTATTTT. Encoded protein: CAGSSTGEFTDTQYF.

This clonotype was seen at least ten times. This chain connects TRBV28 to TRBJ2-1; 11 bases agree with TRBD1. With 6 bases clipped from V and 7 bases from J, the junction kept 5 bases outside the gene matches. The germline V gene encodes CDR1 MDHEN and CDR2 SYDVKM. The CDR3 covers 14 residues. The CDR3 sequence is CASRGTGGENEQFF. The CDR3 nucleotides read TGTGCCAGCAGGGGGACAGGGGGTGAGAATGAGCAGTTCTTC.

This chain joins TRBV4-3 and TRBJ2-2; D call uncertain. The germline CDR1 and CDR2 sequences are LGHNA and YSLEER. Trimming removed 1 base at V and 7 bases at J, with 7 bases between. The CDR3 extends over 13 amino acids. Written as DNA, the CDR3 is TGCGCCAGCAGCCAAGTATCCCTCGGGGAGCTGTTTTTT. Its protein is CASSQVSLGELFF.

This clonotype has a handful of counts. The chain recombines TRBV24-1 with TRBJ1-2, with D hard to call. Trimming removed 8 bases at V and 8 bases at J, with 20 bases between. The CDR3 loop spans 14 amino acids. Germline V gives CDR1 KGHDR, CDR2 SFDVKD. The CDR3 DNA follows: TGTGCCACCATGGAGCAGTTGACCTTCGGGGGCTACACCTTC. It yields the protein CATMEQLTFGGYTF.

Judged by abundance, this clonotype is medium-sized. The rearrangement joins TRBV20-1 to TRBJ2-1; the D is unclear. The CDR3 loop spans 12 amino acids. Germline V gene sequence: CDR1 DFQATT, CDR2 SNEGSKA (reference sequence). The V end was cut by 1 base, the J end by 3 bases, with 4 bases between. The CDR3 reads CSARGDYNEQFF. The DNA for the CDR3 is TGCAGTGCTAGAGGGGACTACAATGAGCAGTTCTTC.

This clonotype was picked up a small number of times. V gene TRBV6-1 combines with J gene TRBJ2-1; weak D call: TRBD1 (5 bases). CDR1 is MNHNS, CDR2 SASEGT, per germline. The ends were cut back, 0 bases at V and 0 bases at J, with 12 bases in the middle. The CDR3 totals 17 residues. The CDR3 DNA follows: TGTGCCAGCAGTGAAGCGCGACAGCCGAGCTCCTACAATGAGCAGTTCTTC. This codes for CASSEARQPSSYNEQFF.

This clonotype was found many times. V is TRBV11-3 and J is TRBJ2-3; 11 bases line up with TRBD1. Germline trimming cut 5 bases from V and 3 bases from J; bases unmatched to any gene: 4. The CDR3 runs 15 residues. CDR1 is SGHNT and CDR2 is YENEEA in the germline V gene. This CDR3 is CASSPGDRGTDTQYF. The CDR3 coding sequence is TGTGCCAGCAGCCCAGGGGACAGGGGGACAGATACGCAGTATTTT.

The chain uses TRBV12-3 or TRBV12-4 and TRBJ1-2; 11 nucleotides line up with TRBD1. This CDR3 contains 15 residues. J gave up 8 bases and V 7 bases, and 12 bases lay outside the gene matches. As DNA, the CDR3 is TGTGCCAGCACGGTTACCCGGGACAGGGGGAACGGCTACACCTTC. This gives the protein CASTVTRDRGNGYTF.

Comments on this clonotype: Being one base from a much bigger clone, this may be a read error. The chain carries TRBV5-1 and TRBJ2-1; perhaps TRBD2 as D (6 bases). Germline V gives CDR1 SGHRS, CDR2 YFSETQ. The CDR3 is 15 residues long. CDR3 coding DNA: TGCGCCGGCAGCTTTGGGGGGTCAGGGTACAATGAGCAGTTCTTC. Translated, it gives CAGSFGGSGYNEQFF.

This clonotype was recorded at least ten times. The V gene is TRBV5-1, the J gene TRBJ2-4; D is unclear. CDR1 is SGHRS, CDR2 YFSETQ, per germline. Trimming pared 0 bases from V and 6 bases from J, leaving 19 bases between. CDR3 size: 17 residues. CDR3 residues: CASSLDHRLEVGNIQYF. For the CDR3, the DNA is TGCGCCAGCAGCTTGGACCACCGGCTAGAGGTGGGAAACATTCAGTACTTC.

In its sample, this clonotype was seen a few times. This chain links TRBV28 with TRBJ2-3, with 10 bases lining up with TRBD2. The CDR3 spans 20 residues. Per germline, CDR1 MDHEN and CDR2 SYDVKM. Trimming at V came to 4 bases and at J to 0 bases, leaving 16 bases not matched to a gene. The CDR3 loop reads CASSYQVLAGLLSSTDTQYF. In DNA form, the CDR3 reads TGTGCCAGCAGTTACCAAGTACTAGCGGGGCTTTTATCTAGCACAGATACGCAGTATTTT.

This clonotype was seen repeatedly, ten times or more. CDR3 region: CASSYSPGQGGEQFF. CDR3 nucleotides: TGTGCCAGCAGTTACTCACCGGGACAGGGTGGTGAGCAGTTCTTC. The V call is TRBV6-2 or TRBV6-3, the J call TRBJ2-1, with 9 positions matching TRBD1. Germline assignment: CDR1 MNHEY and CDR2 SVGEGT. Losses at the gene ends were 0 bases for V and 9 bases for J; bases not matched to a gene: 6. CDR3 size: 15 residues.

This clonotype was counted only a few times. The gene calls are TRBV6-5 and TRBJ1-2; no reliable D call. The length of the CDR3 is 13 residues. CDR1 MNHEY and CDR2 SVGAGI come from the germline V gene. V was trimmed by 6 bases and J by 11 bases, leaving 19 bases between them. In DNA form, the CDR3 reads TGTGCCAGCAGCCCACGACGGGAATCAAGTTACACCTTC. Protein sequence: CASSPRRESSYTF.

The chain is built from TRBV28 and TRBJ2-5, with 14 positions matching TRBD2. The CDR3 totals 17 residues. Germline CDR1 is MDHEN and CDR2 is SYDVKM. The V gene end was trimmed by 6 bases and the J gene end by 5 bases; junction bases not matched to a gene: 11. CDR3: CASRIAGTSGGQETQYF. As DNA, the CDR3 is TGTGCCAGCAGAATAGCCGGGACTAGCGGGGGACAGGAGACCCAGTACTTC. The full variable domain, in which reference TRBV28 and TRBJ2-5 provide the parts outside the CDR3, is DVKVTQSSRYLVKRTGEKVFLECVQDMDHENMFWYRQDPGLGLRLIYFSYDVKMKEKGDIPEGYSVSREKKERFSLILESASTNQTSMYLCASRIAGTSGGQETQYFGPGTRLLVL.